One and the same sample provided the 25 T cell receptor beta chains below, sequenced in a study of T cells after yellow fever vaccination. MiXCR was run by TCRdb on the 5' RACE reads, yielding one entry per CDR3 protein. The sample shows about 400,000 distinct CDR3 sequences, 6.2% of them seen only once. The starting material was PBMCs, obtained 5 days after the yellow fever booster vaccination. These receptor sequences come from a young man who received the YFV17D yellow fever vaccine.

The CDR3 region has the DNA TGTGCCAGCAGCCACCCCAGCCTTTCGCGGGAGGGCCGGGGGGACACCGGGGAGCTGTTTTTT. It codes for CASSHPSLSREGRGDTGELFF. The rearrangement joins TRBV3-1 to TRBJ2-2; 9 nucleotides align to TRBD2. The length of the CDR3 is 21 residues. Trimming took 3 bases from V and 3 from J; bases not matched to a gene: 20. The V gene's germline CDR1 is LGHDT and CDR2 YNNKEL (reference sequence).

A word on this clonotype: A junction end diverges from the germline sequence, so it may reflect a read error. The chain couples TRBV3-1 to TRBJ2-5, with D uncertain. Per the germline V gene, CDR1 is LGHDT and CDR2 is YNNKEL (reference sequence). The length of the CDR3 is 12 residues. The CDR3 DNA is TGTGCCAGCACCCCTTCCCAAGGGACCCAGTACTTC. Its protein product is CASTPSQGTQYF.

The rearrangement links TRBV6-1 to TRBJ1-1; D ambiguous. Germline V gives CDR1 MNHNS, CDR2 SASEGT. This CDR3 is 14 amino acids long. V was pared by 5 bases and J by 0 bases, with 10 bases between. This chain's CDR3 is CASSQRNVNTEAFF. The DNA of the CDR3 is TGTGCCAGCAGTCAACGGAACGTGAACACTGAAGCTTTCTTT.

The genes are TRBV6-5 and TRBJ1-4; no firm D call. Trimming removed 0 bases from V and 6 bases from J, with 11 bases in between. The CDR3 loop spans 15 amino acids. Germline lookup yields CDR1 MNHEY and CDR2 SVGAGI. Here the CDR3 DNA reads TGTGCCAGCAGTTACTCCGCTGGGCGGGATGAAAAACTGTTTTTT. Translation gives CASSYSAGRDEKLFF.

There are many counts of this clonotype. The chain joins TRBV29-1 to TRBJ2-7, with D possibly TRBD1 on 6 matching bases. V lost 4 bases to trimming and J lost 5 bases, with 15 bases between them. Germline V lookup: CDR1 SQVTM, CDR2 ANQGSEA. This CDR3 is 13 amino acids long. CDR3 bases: TGCAGCGTTGCCTTCGGACAGCTGGACGAGCAGTACTTC. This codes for CSVAFGQLDEQYF.

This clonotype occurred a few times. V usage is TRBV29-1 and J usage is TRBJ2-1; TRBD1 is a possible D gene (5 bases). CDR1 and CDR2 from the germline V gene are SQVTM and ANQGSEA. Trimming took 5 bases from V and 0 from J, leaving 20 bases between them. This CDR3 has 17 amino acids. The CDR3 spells CSVLPTDSILSYNEQFF. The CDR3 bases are TGCAGCGTTCTTCCTACCGACAGCATTCTCTCCTACAATGAGCAGTTCTTC.

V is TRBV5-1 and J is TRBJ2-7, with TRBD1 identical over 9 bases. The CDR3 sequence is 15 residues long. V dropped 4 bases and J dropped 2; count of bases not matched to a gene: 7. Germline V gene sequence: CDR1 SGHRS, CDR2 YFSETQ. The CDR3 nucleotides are TGCGCCAGCAGCGAGGGACAGGGACGCGCCTACGAGCAGTACTTC. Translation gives CASSEGQGRAYEQYF.

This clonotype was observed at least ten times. The CDR3: CASSFDHPGQGWVGNIQYF. The CDR3 bases are TGTGCCAGCAGTTTCGACCACCCGGGACAGGGTTGGGTGGGAAACATTCAGTACTTC. This sequence joins TRBV12-3 or TRBV12-4 and TRBJ2-4, with TRBD1 matching over 9 bases. After removal of 3 bases from V and 6 bases from J, the junction contained 18 bases not matched to a gene. CDR3 size: 19 residues.

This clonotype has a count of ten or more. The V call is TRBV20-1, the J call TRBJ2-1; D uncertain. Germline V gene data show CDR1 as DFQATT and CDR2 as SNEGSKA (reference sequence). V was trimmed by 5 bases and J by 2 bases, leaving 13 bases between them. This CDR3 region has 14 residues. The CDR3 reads CSAPPGVPYNEQFF. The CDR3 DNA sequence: TGCAGTGCTCCCCCGGGCGTACCCTACAATGAGCAGTTCTTC.

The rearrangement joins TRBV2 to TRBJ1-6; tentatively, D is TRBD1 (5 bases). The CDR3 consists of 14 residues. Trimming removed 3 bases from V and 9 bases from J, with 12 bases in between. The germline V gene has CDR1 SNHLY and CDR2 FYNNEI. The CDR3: CASSEGVYLSPLHF. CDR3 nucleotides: TGTGCCAGCAGTGAGGGGGTATACCTTTCACCCCTCCACTTT.

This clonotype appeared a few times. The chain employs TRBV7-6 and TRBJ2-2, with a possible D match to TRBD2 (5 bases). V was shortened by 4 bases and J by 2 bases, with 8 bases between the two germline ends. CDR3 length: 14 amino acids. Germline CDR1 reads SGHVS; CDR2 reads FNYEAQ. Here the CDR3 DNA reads TGTGCCAGCAGCTCTAGCAGAAACACCGGGGAGCTGTTTTTT. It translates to CASSSSRNTGELFF.

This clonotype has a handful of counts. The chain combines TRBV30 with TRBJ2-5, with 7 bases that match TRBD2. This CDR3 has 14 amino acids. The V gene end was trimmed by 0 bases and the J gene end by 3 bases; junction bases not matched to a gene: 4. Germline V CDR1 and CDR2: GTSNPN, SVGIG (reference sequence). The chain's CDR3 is CAWSVGGAKETQYF. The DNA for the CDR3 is TGTGCCTGGAGTGTGGGAGGGGCAAAAGAGACCCAGTACTTC.

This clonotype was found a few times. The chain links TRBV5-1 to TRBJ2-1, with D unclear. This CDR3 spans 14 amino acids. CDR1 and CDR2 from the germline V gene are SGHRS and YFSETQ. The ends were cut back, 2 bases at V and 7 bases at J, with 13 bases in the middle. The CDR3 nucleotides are TGCGCCAGCAGCTTAAGGGCGGATAGTAATGAGCAGTTCTTC. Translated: CASSLRADSNEQFF.

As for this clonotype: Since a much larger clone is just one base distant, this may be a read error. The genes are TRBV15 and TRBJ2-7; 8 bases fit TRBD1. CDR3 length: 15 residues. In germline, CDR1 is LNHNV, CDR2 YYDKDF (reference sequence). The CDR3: CATSRARQGAYELYF. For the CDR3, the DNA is TGTGCCACCAGCAGAGCCAGGCAGGGGGCCTACGAGCTGTACTTC.

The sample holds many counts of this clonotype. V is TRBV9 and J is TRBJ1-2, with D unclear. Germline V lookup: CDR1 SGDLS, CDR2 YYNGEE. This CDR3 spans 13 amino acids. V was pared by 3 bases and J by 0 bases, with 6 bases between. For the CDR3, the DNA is TGTGCCAGCAGCGGGAGAGCTAACTATGGCTACACCTTC. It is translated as CASSGRANYGYTF.

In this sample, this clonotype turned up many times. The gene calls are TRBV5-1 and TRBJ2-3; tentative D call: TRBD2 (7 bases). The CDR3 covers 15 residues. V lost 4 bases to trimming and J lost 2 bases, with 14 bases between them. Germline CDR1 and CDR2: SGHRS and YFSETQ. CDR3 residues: CASSEGGTITDTQYF. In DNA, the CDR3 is TGCGCCAGCAGCGAGGGAGGGACAATCACAGATACGCAGTATTTT.

The CDR3 region has the DNA TGTGCCAGCAGTTCAGGGGACAGGGTTCGCGGCTACACCTTC. It yields the protein CASSSGDRVRGYTF. The chain carries TRBV7-2 and TRBJ1-2; 9 nucleotides match TRBD1. The CDR3 covers 14 residues. CDR1 is SGHTA and CDR2 is FQGNSA in the germline V gene. V gave up 6 bases and J gave up 8 bases; unmatched junction bases: 10.

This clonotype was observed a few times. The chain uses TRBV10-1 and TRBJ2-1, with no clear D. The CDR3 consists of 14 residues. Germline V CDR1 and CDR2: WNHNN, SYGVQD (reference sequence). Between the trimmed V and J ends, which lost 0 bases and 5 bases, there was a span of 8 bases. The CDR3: CASSESLDHNEQFF. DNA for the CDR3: TGCGCCAGCAGTGAGTCGTTAGATCACAATGAGCAGTTCTTC.

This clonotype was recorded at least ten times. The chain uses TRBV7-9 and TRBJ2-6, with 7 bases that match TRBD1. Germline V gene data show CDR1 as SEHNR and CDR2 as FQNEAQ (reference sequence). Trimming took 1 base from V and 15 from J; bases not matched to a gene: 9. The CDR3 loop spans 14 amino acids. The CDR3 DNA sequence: TGTGCCAGCAGCTTAGAGGTCAGGGGGACCCACCTGACTTTC. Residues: CASSLEVRGTHLTF.

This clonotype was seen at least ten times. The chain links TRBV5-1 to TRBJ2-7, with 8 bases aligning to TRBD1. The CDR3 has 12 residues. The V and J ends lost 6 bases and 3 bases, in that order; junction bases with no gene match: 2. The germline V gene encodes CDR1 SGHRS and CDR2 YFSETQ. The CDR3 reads CASTGTGYEQYF. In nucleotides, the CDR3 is TGCGCCAGCACAGGGACAGGCTACGAGCAGTACTTC.

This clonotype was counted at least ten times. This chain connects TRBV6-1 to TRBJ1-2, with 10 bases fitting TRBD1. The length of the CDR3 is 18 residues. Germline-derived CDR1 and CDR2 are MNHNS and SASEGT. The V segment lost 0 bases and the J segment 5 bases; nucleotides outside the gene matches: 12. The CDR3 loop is CASSEALSLGTGEYGYTF. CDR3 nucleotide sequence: TGTGCCAGCAGTGAAGCGCTTAGTCTTGGGACAGGGGAATATGGCTACACCTTC.

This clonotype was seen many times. The CDR3 spells CASSYYSTVYIQETQYF. CDR3 nucleotides: TGTGCCAGCAGTTACTACAGCACTGTGTACATCCAAGAGACCCAGTACTTC. V usage is TRBV6-2 or TRBV6-3 and J usage is TRBJ2-5; no clear D gene. Between the trimmed V and J ends, which lost 1 base and 1 base, there was a span of 16 bases. The CDR3 covers 17 residues. Per the germline V gene, CDR1 is MNHEY and CDR2 is SVGEGT.

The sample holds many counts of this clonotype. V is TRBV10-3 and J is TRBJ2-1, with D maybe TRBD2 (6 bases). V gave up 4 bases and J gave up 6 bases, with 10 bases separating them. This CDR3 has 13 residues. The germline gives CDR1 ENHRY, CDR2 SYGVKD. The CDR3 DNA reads TGTGCCATCAGTGTCGGAGGGACCAATGAGCAGTTCTTC. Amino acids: CAISVGGTNEQFF.

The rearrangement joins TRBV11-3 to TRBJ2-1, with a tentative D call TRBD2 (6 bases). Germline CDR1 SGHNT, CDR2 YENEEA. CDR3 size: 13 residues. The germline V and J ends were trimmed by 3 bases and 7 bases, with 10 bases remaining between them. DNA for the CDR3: TGTGCCAGCAGCTTTAGCGGAATAAATGAGCAGTTCTTC. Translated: CASSFSGINEQFF.

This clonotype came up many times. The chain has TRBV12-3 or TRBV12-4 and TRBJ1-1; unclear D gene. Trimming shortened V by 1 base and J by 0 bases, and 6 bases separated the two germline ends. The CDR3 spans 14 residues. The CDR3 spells CASSLGEVNTEAFF. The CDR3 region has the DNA TGTGCCAGCAGTTTAGGGGAAGTGAACACTGAAGCTTTCTTT.